Here is one T cell receptor beta chain with its context. The sample originates from a study of blood T cell repertoires in COVID-19. Study details: Acute and convalescent COVID-19 samples came from the United States, Italy and Spain.

Germline lookup yields CDR1 LGHDT and CDR2 YNNKEL (reference sequence). This CDR3 is built from 15 residues. Trimming stripped 3 bases from V and 2 bases from J, with 10 bases between. Authors' analysis steps: The authors estimated nucleated cell counts from reference gene primer amplification. Measured with immunoSEQ multiplex PCR; TCRdb has only the in-frame clones, and not every one. From that table come the V and J calls and clone size; the DNA was used to work out D and trimming. The sample has approximately 200,000 clones, about nine tenths seen once. The chain combines TRBV3-1 (or the pseudogene TRBV3-2) with TRBJ1-4, with D unresolved. The sample consisted of peripheral blood. This TCR was sampled from a woman in her fifties or sixties with acute or convalescent COVID-19. CDR3: CASSQLGQTNEKLFF. The CDR3 DNA reads as TGTGCCAGCAGCCAGTTGGGCCAGACTAATGAAAAACTGTTTTTT.